Presented here are 19 T cell receptor beta chains from one specimen sequenced in a study of OX40 agonist ivuxolimab in advanced cancers. Using immunoSEQ multiplex PCR, the repertoire was profiled, and TCRdb retains in-frame clones only, with some absent. The sample has 95,000 to 100,000 clones, 84% seen once. The starting material was CD4+ or CD8+ T cells sorted from blood, obtained in a trial of the OX40 agonist ivuxolimab. All receptors come from an adult with an advanced solid tumor such as melanoma, head and neck, liver or kidney cancer.

The chain uses TRBV12-5 and TRBJ2-3, with D possibly matching TRBD2 (6 bases). The V end lost 0 bases, the J end lost 1 base, and 17 bases lay between the germline ends. Per germline, CDR1 LGHNT and CDR2 FRNRAP. This CDR3 has 18 residues. CDR3 region: CASGLVQDGRPRTDTQYF. The CDR3 bases are TGTGCTAGTGGTTTGGTACAAGATGGGAGGCCCCGCACAGATACGCAGTATTTT.

The J gene is TRBJ2-7, the V gene TRBV25-1, with D uncertain. Germline V gene data show CDR1 as MGHDK and CDR2 as SYGVNS. This CDR3 comprises 15 residues. Trimming removed 7 bases at V and 2 bases at J, with 18 bases between. The CDR3 protein is CASNPSACQTYEQYF. Written as DNA, the CDR3 is TGTGCCAGCAACCCCTCAGCCTGTCAGACCTACGAGCAGTACTTC.

CDR3 in DNA: TGTGCCAGCAGTTTATATCCCACCCTTGGACAGGCTATCGGGGGTTCACCCCTCCACTTT. Residues: CASSLYPTLGQAIGGSPLHF. The V gene is TRBV28, the J gene TRBJ1-6; 7 bases align to TRBD1. Germline values: CDR1 MDHEN, CDR2 SYDVKM. The CDR3 is made up of 20 amino acids. With 1 base clipped from V and 9 bases from J, the junction kept 21 bases outside the gene matches.

The chain employs TRBV5-6 and TRBJ2-3; D perhaps matches TRBD1 (6 bases). The germline V and J ends were trimmed by 5 bases and 4 bases, with 11 bases remaining between them. The CDR3 runs to 13 residues. Germline values: CDR1 SGHDT, CDR2 YYEEEE. CDR3 sequence reads: CASRTGKADTQYF. CDR3 nucleotide sequence: TGTGCCAGCAGAACAGGGAAGGCAGATACGCAGTATTTT.

V usage is TRBV18 and J usage is TRBJ2-7; D uncertain. CDR1 is KGHSH, CDR2 LQKENI, per germline. With 0 bases removed from V and 0 bases from J, the gap between germline ends came to 6 bases. There are 14 residues in the CDR3. The CDR3 here is CASSPPWSSYEQYF. The CDR3 nucleotides are TGTGCCAGCTCACCACCATGGAGCTCCTACGAGCAGTACTTC.

V gene TRBV29-1 combines with J gene TRBJ1-1; the match to TRBD1 covers 9 bases. CDR1 SQVTM and CDR2 ANQGSEA come from the germline V gene. The CDR3 is 13 amino acids. J lost 3 bases, V lost 6 bases, and 5 bases had no gene match. The CDR3 region is CSVTGGRDTEAFF. In DNA, the CDR3 is TGCAGCGTCACAGGGGGCCGAGACACTGAAGCTTTCTTT.

On this clone itself: Different DNA sequences within this sample yield the same CDR3. The J gene is TRBJ1-1, the V gene TRBV6-4; 10 bases are shared with TRBD1. This CDR3 comprises 13 residues. Germline V lookup: CDR1 MRHNA, CDR2 SNTAGT. Trimming at V came to 4 bases and at J to 5 bases, leaving 1 base not matched to a gene. The CDR3 loop reads CASSVDRGTEAFF. In nucleotides, the CDR3 is TGTGCCAGCAGTGTGGACAGGGGGACTGAAGCTTTCTTT.

V and J are TRBV9 and TRBJ1-2, with 7 bases aligning to TRBD1. Germline CDR1 SGDLS, CDR2 YYNGEE. The CDR3 is made up of 15 amino acids. J lost 8 bases, V lost 0 bases, and 10 bases had no gene match. CDR3 coding DNA: TGTGCCAGCAGCGTAGATCCGGGACAGTCTAAGGGCTACACCTTC. Amino acid sequence: CASSVDPGQSKGYTF.

The chain employs TRBV6-5 and TRBJ1-1; maybe TRBD1 (6 bases). Germline values: CDR1 MNHEY, CDR2 SVGAGI. V lost 7 bases and J lost 4, with 19 bases in between. This CDR3 is built from 15 residues. The DNA of the CDR3 is TGTGCCAGCACTTCAAAGGACAGAGGGAGCACTGAAGCTTTCTTT. Translated, it gives CASTSKDRGSTEAFF.

The V gene is TRBV12-5, the J gene TRBJ2-1; TRBD2 matches at 12 bases. Germline V CDR1 and CDR2: LGHNT, FRNRAP. With 1 base clipped from V and 4 bases from J, the junction kept 8 bases outside the gene matches. CDR3 size: 18 residues. CDR3 residues: CASGLGLAGDLLYNEQFF. The CDR3 DNA follows: TGTGCTAGTGGTTTGGGACTAGCGGGAGATCTGTTATACAATGAGCAGTTCTTC.

The J gene is TRBJ1-5, the V gene TRBV4-1; the D is unclear. From germline, CDR1 is MGHRA and CDR2 YSYEKL. This CDR3 comprises 15 residues. The germline V and J ends were trimmed by 1 base and 0 bases, with 7 bases remaining between them. The CDR3 region has the DNA TGCGCCAGCAGCCAAGCAGTGGTTAGCAATCAGCCCCAGCATTTT. Protein sequence: CASSQAVVSNQPQHF.

The V call is TRBV5-4, the J call TRBJ1-1, with D uncertain. The V end was cut by 0 bases, the J end by 2 bases, with 20 bases between. This CDR3 region has 18 residues. Per germline, CDR1 SGHNT and CDR2 YYREEE (reference sequence). The CDR3 DNA reads as TGTGCCAGCAGCTTGGCCCCCCTCCTGGGTGCAGGTAACACTGAAGCTTTCTTT. Translated, it gives CASSLAPLLGAGNTEAFF. Supplemented by reference TRBV5-4 and TRBJ1-1, the full variable domain reads ETGVTQSPTHLIKTRGQQVTLRCSSQSGHNTVSWYQQALGQGPQFIFQYYREEENGRGNFPPRFSGLQFPNYSSELNVNALELDDSALYLCASSLAPLLGAGNTEAFFGQGTRLTVV.

The chain uses TRBV7-9 and TRBJ2-1, with D possibly being TRBD1 (5 bases). The V and J ends lost 6 bases and 2 bases respectively, with 8 bases between them. Germline V gene sequence: CDR1 SEHNR, CDR2 FQNEAQ (reference sequence). The CDR3 consists of 13 residues. The CDR3, as DNA: TGTGCCAGCAGTCTGACAGCCTACAATGAGCAGTTCTTC. Its translation: CASSLTAYNEQFF.

The chain is built from TRBV4-3 and TRBJ1-2; D is undetermined. This CDR3 is 15 amino acids long. Germline-derived CDR1 and CDR2 are LGHNA and YSLEER. The V and J ends lost 3 bases and 0 bases respectively, with 11 bases between them. The CDR3 nucleotides are TGCGCCAGCAGCCATCAGGAAAATGCTAACTATGGCTACACCTTC. Residues: CASSHQENANYGYTF.

The chain couples TRBV4-2 to TRBJ2-3; D remains ambiguous. The germline gives CDR1 LGHNA, CDR2 YNFKEQ. With 0 bases removed from V and 2 bases from J, the gap between germline ends came to 12 bases. The CDR3 runs 16 residues. The CDR3 DNA sequence: TGTGCCAGCAGCCAAGAAAGTACAGCTAACACAGATACGCAGTATTTT. This sequence encodes CASSQESTANTDTQYF.

This clone was seen only a few times. In nucleotides, the CDR3 is TGTGCCATCAGGAGGGAGGGTCAGGGCTACACCTTC. Translation gives CAIRREGQGYTF. The rearrangement uses TRBV10-3 and TRBJ1-2, with no clear D. Germline V lookup: CDR1 ENHRY, CDR2 SYGVKD. The CDR3 is made up of 12 amino acids. Between the trimmed V and J ends, which lost 6 bases and 8 bases, there was a span of 13 bases.

J is TRBJ1-4 and V is TRBV4-3; 9 bases agree with TRBD1. CDR1 is LGHNA, CDR2 YSLEER, per germline. J gave up 5 bases and V 1 base, and 2 bases lay outside the gene matches. The CDR3 length is 15 residues. In DNA form, the CDR3 reads TGCGCCAGCAGCCAAGTCGGGACAGGGAATGAAAAACTGTTTTTT. Protein product: CASSQVGTGNEKLFF.

This chain uses TRBV18 with TRBJ1-1; TRBD1 matches at 9 bases. Germline V gives CDR1 KGHSH, CDR2 LQKENI. This CDR3 has 14 amino acids. After removal of 2 bases from V and 6 bases from J, the junction contained 4 bases not matched to a gene. The CDR3 DNA sequence: TGTGCCAGCTCACCAGGGACAGGGAGGCCTGAAGCTTTCTTT. It codes for CASSPGTGRPEAFF.

This chain joins TRBV19 and TRBJ2-3; 10 bases match TRBD2. CDR1 is LNHDA and CDR2 is SQIVND in the germline V gene (reference sequence). The V segment lost 1 base and the J segment 4 bases; nucleotides outside the gene matches: 5. The CDR3 contains 16 residues. The CDR3 loop reads CASSIAAGGQSDTQYF. CDR3 bases: TGTGCCAGTAGTATAGCAGCGGGGGGGCAGTCAGATACGCAGTATTTT. Full variable domain (rest looked up from reference TRBV19 and TRBJ2-3): DGGITQSPKYLFRKEGQNVTLSCEQNLNHDAMYWYRQDPGQGLRLIYYSQIVNDFQKGDIAEGYSVSREKKESFPLTVTSAQKNPTAFYLCASSIAAGGQSDTQYFGPGTRLTVL.